This T cell receptor beta chain was sequenced for a study of Ad26.COV2.S vaccination and SARS-CoV-2 variants. In the case of this clone: Its specificity is unknown.

Sequencing was performed with immunoSEQ multiplex PCR; in TCRdb, only in-frame clones are kept and a portion is missing. This sample yields under 150,000 clones, of which 86% are seen a single time; 5% belongs to the top ten. Trimming took 3 bases from V and 7 from J, leaving 6 bases between them. Per the germline V gene, CDR1 is LGHNA and CDR2 is YSLEER. The length of the CDR3 is 11 residues. Study-wide results and limits: CD8+ and CD4+ T cells specific for spike reportedly responded with substantial breadth after vaccination. Vaccine recipients posted higher spike-specific TCR breadth than their placebo counterparts. Recipients of vaccine and of placebo showed similar breadth of their non-spike TCR repertoires. The TCR breadth and depth analyses may have produced an underestimate of total T cell responses.

Sequenced material: peripheral blood, taken after recovery from COVID-19. The V gene is TRBV4-3, the J gene TRBJ2-5; D possibly corresponds to TRBD2 (5 bases). This sequence was found in a human donor who had recovered from COVID-19. CDR3 nucleotide sequence: TGCGCCAGCAGCCAGGGGAGGACCCAGTACTTC. Translated: CASSQGRTQYF.